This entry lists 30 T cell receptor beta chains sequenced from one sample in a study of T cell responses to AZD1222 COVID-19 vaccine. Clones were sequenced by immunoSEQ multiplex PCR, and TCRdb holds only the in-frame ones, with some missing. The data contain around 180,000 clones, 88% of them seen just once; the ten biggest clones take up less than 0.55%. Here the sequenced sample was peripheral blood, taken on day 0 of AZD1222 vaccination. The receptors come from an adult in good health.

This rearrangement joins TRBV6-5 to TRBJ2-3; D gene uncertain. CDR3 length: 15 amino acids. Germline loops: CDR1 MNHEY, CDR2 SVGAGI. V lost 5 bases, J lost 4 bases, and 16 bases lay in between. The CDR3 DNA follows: TGTGCCAGCAGTACCCGGCCGGGTCCCGCAGATACGCAGTATTTT. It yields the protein CASSTRPGPADTQYF.

Written as DNA, the CDR3 is TGTGCCAGTACCCAACAGGGGGCCTATGGCTACACCTTC. It codes for CASTQQGAYGYTF. The chain recombines TRBV19 with TRBJ1-2, with 9 nucleotides matching TRBD1. The length of the CDR3 is 13 residues. Trimming took 7 bases from V and 4 from J; bases not matched to a gene: 4. Per germline, CDR1 LNHDA and CDR2 SQIVND (reference sequence). Full variable domain (outside the CDR3, taken from reference TRBV19 and TRBJ1-2): DGGITQSPKYLFRKEGQNVTLSCEQNLNHDAMYWYRQDPGQGLRLIYYSQIVNDFQKGDIAEGYSVSREKKESFPLTVTSAQKNPTAFYLCASTQQGAYGYTFGSGTRLTVV.

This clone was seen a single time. Here the CDR3 DNA reads TGTGCCAGCAGACCAGTCGGGACAGCTTCACCCCTCCACTTT. Translated: CASRPVGTASPLHF. V is TRBV28 and J is TRBJ1-6; 7 bases map to TRBD1. V lost 6 bases and J lost 9; bases outside the gene matches: 8. The CDR3 has 14 residues. The germline V gene encodes CDR1 MDHEN and CDR2 SYDVKM.

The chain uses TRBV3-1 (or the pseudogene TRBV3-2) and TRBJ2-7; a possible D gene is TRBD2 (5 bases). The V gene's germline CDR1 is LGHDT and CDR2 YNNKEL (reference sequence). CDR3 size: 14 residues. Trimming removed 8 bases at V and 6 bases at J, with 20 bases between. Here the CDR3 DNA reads TGTGCCAGCGGAAGAGCGGCATCCGGGTTCGAGCAGTACTTC. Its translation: CASGRAASGFEQYF.

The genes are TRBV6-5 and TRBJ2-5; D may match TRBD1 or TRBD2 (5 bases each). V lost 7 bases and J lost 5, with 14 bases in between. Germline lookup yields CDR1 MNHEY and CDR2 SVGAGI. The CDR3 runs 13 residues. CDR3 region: CASTRYEGETQYF. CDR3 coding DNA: TGTGCCAGCACCCGTTACGAGGGGGAGACCCAGTACTTC.

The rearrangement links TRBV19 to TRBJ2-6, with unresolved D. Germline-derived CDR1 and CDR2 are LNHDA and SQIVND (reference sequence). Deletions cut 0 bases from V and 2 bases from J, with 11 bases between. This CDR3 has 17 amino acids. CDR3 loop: CASSIDQETTGANVLTF. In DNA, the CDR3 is TGTGCCAGTAGTATAGATCAGGAAACGACTGGGGCCAACGTCCTGACTTTC.

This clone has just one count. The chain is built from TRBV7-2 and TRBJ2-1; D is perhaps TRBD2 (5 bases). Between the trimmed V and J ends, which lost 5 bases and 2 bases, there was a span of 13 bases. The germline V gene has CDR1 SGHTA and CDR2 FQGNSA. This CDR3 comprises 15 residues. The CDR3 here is CASSMGVRAYNEQFF. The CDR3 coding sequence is TGTGCCAGCAGCATGGGAGTGAGGGCCTACAATGAGCAGTTCTTC. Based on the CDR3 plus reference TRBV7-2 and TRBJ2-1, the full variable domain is GAGVSQSPSNKVTEKGKDVELRCDPISGHTALYWYRQSLGQGLEFLIYFQGNSAPDKSGLPSDRFSAERTGGSVSTLTIQRTQQEDSAVYLCASSMGVRAYNEQFFGPGTRLTVL.

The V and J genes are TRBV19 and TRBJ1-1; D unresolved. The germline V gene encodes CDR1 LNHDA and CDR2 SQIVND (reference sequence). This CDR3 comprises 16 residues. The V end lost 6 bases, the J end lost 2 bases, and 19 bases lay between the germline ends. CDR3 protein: CASSPRRQVLNTEAFF. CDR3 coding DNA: TGTGCCAGTAGCCCTCGTCGTCAGGTACTTAACACTGAAGCTTTCTTT.

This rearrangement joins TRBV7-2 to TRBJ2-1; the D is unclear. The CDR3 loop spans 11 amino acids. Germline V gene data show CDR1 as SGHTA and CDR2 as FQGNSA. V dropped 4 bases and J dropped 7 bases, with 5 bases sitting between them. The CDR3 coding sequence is TGTGCCAGCAGCTACCAGAATGAGCAGTTCTTC. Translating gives CASSYQNEQFF.

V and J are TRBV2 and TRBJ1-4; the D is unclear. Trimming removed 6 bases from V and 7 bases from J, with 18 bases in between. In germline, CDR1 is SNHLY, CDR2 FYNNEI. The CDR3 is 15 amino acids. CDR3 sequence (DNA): TGTGCCAGCAGCCAGAACAGCGCCCCGGGTGAAAAACTGTTTTTT. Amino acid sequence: CASSQNSAPGEKLFF.

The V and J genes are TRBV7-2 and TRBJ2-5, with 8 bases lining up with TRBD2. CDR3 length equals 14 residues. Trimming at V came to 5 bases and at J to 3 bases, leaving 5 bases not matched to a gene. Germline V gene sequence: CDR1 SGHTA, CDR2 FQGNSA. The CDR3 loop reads CASSPRTSKETQYF. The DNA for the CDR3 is TGTGCCAGCAGCCCCCGGACTAGCAAAGAGACCCAGTACTTC.

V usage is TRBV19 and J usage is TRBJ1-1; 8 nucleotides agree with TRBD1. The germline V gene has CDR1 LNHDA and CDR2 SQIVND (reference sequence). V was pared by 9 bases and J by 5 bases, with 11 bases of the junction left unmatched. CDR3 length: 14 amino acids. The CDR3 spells CASVFDRGGTEAFF. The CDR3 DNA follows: TGTGCCAGCGTTTTCGACAGGGGTGGTACTGAAGCTTTCTTT. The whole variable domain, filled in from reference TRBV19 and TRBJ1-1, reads DGGITQSPKYLFRKEGQNVTLSCEQNLNHDAMYWYRQDPGQGLRLIYYSQIVNDFQKGDIAEGYSVSREKKESFPLTVTSAQKNPTAFYLCASVFDRGGTEAFFGQGTRLTVV.

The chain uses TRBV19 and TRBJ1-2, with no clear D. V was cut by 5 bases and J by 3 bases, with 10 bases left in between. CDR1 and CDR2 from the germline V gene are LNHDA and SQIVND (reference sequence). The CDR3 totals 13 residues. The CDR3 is CASSSSGYYGYTF. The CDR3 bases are TGTGCCAGTAGTTCCTCGGGGTACTATGGCTACACCTTC.

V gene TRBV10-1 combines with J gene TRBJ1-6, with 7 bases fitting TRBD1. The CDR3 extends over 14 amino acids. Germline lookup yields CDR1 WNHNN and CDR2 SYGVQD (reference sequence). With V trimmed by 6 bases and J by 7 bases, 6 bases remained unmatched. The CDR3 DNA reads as TGCGCCAGCAGCGCGGGACAGAGGAATTCACCCCTCCACTTT. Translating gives CASSAGQRNSPLHF.

The CDR3 nucleotides are TGTGCCAGTAGTATACCCTCTGTGGACACCCGAGGAAATCAGCCCCAGCATTTT. This gives the protein CASSIPSVDTRGNQPQHF. This chain connects TRBV19 to TRBJ1-5; weak D call: TRBD1 (5 bases). The CDR3 extends over 18 amino acids. V lost 2 bases and J 4 bases, leaving 21 bases between the germline ends. Germline CDR1 is LNHDA and CDR2 is SQIVND (reference sequence).

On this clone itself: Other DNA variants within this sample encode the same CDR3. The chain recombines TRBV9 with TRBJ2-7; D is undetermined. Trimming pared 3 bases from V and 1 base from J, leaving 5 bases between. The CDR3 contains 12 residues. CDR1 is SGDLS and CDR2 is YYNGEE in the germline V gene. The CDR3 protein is CASSGDSYEQYF. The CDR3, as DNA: TGTGCCAGCAGCGGAGATTCCTACGAGCAGTACTTC. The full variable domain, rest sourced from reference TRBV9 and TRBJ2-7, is DSGVTQTPKHLITATGQRVTLRCSPRSGDLSVYWYQQSLDQGLQFLIQYYNGEERAKGNILERFSAQQFPDLHSELNLSSLELGDSALYFCASSGDSYEQYFGPGTRLTVT.

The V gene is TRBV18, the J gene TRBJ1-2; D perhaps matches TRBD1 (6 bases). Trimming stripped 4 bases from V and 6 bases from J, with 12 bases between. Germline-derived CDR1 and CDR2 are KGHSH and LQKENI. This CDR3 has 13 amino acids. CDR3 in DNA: TGTGCCAGCTCACGCCCAGGGGATCATGGCTACACCTTC. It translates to CASSRPGDHGYTF. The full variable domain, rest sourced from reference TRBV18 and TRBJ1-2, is NAGVMQNPRHLVRRRGQEARLRCSPMKGHSHVYWYRQLPEEGLKFMVYLQKENIIDESGMPKERFSAEFPKEGPSILRIQQVVRGDSAAYFCASSRPGDHGYTFGSGTRLTVV.

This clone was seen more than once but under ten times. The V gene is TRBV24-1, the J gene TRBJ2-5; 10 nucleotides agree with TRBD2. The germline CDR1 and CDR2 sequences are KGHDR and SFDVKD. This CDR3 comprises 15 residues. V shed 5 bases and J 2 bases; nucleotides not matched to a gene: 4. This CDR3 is CATSGLAGDQETQYF. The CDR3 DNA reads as TGTGCCACCAGTGGGCTAGCGGGGGATCAAGAGACCCAGTACTTC.

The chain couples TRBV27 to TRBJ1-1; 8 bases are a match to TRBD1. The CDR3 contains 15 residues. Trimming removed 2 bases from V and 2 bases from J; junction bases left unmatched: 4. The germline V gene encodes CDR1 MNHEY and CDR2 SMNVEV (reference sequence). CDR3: CASSLAGTGNTEAFF. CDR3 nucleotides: TGTGCCAGCAGTTTAGCCGGGACAGGTAACACTGAAGCTTTCTTT.

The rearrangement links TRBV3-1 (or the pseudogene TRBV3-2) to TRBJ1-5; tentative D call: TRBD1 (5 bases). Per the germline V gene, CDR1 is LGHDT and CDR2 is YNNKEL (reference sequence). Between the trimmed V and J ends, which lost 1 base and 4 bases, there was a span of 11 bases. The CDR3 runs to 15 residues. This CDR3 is CASSQGHQGNQPQHF. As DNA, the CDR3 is TGTGCCAGCAGCCAAGGACACCAGGGAAATCAGCCCCAGCATTTT.

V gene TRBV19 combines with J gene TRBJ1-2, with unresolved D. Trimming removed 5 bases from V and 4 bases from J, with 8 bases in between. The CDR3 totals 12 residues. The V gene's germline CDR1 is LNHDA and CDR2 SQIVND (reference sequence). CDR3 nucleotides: TGTGCCAGTAGTGTCAGTACCTATGGCTACACCTTC. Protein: CASSVSTYGYTF.

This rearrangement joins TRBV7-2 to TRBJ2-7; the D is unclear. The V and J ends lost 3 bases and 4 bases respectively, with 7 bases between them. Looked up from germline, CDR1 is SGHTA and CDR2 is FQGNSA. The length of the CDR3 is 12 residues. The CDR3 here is CASSFVTYEQYF. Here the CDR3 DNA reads TGTGCCAGCAGCTTCGTAACTTACGAGCAGTACTTC.

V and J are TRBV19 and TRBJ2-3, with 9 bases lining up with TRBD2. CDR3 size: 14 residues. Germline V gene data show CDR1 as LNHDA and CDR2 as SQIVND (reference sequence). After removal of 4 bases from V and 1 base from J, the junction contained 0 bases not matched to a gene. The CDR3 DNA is TGTGCCAGTAGTAGCGGGGGGGGCACAGATACGCAGTATTTT. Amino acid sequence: CASSSGGGTDTQYF.

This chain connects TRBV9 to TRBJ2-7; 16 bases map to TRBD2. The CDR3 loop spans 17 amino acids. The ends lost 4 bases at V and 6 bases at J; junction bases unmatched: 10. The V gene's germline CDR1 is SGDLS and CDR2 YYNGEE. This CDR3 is CASSFGTSGGAQTEQYF. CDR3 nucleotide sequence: TGTGCCAGCAGCTTCGGGACTAGCGGGGGGGCCCAAACCGAGCAGTACTTC.

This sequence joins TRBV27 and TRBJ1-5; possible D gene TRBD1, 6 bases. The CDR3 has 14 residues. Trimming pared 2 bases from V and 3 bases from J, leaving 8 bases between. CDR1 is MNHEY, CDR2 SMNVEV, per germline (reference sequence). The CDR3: CASSLTGANQPQHF. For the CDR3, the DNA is TGTGCCAGCAGTTTAACGGGGGCCAATCAGCCCCAGCATTTT.

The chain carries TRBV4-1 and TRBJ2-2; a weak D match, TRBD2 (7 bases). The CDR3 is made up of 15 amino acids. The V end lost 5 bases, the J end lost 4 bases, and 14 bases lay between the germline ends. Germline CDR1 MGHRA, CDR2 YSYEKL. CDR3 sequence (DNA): TGCGCCAGCAGCTATATGGGGGGGCGCACCGGGGAGCTGTTTTTT. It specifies CASSYMGGRTGELFF.

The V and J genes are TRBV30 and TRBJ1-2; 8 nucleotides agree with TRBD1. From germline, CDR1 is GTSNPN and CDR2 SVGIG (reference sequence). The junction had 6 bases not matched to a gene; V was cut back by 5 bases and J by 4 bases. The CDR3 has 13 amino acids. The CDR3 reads CAWGITGGYGYTF. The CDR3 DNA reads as TGTGCCTGGGGTATAACAGGGGGCTATGGCTACACCTTC. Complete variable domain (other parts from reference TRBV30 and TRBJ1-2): SQTIHQWPATLVQPVGSPLSLECTVEGTSNPNLYWYRQAAGRGLQLLFYSVGIGQISSEVPQNLSASRPQDRQFILSSKKLLLSDSGFYLCAWGITGGYGYTFGSGTRLTVV.

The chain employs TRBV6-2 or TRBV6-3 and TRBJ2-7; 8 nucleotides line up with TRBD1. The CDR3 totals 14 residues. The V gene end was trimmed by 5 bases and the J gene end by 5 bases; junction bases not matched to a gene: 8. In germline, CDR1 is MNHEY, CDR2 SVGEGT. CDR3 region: CASSPWTGINEQYF. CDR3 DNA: TGTGCCAGCAGTCCCTGGACAGGGATCAACGAGCAGTACTTC.

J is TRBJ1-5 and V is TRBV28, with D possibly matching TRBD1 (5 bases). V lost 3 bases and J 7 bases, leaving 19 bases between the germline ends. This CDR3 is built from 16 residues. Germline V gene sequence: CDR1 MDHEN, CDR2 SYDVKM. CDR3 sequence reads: CASSLWDSGAGQPQHF. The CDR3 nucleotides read TGTGCCAGCAGTTTGTGGGACTCTGGTGCAGGACAGCCCCAGCATTTT.

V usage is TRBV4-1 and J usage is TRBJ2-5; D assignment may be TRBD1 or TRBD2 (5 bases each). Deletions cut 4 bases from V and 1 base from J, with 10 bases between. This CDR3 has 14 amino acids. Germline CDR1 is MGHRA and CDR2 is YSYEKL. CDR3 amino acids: CASSLIGTQETQYF. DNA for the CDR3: TGCGCCAGCAGCCTCATCGGGACCCAAGAGACCCAGTACTTC.